This TCR beta chain is from a study of cytomegalovirus exposure and HLA in healthy donors. Turning to the study itself: Prior work identified roughly 120 million unique TCR beta sequences in some 200 million T cells.

Overall study results and limits: Using the classifier, cytomegalovirus status was reportedly diagnosed with high specificity and sensitivity. Later analysis identified a missense DCLRE1C variant that was linked to TCR beta V- and J-gene trimming.

In the PCR, 60 Vbeta and 13 Jbeta primers were used. Repertoires were generated with immunoSEQ multiplex PCR, while TCRdb's copy carries only in-frame clones and drops some. The sample lists about 96,000 clones; under 85% were seen once. Turning to this clone: The antigen is not known.

Germline CDR1 SNHLY, CDR2 FYNNEI. Trimming pared 7 bases from V and 3 bases from J, leaving 10 bases between. The CDR3 sequence is 12 residues long. Material for sequencing was PBMCs. This clonotype was sampled from a young man in good health and CMV-seronegative. The chain has TRBV2 and TRBJ2-7; possibly TRBD1 for D (6 bases). The CDR3 is CASNPTGYEQYF. The CDR3 bases are TGTGCCAGCAACCCGACAGGCTACGAGCAGTACTTC.